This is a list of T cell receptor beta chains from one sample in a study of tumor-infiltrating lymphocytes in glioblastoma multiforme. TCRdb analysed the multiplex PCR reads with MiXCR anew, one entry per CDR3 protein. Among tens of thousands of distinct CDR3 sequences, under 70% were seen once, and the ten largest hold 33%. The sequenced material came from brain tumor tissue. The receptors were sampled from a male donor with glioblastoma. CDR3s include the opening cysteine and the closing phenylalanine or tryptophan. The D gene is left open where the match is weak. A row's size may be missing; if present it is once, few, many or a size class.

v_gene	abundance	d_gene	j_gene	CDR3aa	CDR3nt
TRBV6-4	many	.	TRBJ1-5	CASSDEAFQPQHF	TGTGCCAGCAGTGACGAGGCCTTTCAGCCCCAGCATTTT
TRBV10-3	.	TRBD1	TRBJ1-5	CAISGGQGSNQPQHF	TGTGCCATCAGTGGGGGACAGGGCTCTAATCAGCCCCAGCATTTT
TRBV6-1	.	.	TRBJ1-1	CASSEWTEDTEAFF	TGTGCCAGCAGTGAATGGACAGAAGACACTGAAGCTTTCTTT
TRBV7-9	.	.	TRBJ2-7	CASSIRTRAHEQYF	TGTGCCAGCAGCATCAGGACACGGGCCCACGAGCAGTACTTC
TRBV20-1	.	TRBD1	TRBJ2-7	CSPSAGGSFNSEQYF	TGCAGTCCTAGTGCAGGGGGCTCTTTTAATTCCGAGCAGTACTTC
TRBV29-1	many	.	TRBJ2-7	CSVEGLPGRTYEQYF	TGCAGCGTTGAAGGGTTGCCTGGACGGACCTACGAGCAGTACTTC
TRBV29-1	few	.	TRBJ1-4	CSVESGFGGKLFF	TGCAGCGTTGAGTCAGGGTTCGGCGGAAAGCTGTTTTTT
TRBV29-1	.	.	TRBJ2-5	CSVEDWGWETQYF	TGCAGCGTTGAAGATTGGGGGTGGGAGACCCAGTACTTC
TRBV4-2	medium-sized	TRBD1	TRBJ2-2	CASSPRAGQGGAGELFF	TGTGCCAGCAGCCCCCGTGCCGGACAGGGCGGCGCCGGGGAGCTGTTTTTT
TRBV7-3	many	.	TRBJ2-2	CASSLFRFTGELFF	TGTGCCAGCAGCTTGTTCCGATTCACCGGGGAGCTGTTTTTT
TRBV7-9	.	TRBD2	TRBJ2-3	CASSLVGRERNPDTQYF	TGTGCCAGCAGCTTAGTAGGGCGGGAGAGGAATCCAGATACGCAGTATTTT
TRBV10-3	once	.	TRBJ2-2	CAISDVDWELLF	TGTGCCATCAGTGACGTCGATTGGGAGCTGCTTTTT
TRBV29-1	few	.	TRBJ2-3	CSVAGTRADTQCF	TGCAGCGTAGCCGGTACTCGCGCAGATACGCAGTGTTTT
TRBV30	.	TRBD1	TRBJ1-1	CAWNFGQGNTEAFF	TGTGCCTGGAATTTTGGACAGGGGAACACTGAAGCTTTCTTT
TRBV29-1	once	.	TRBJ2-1	CSVESGPEQLF	TGCAGCGTCGAAAGCGGTCCTGAGCAACTCTTC
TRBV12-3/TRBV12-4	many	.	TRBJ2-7	CASRRQGLIYEQYF	TGTGCCAGCAGACGACAGGGACTAATCTACGAGCAGTACTTC
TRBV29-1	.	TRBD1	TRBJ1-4	CSVGTGRTNEKLLF	TGCAGCGTTGGGACAGGGAGGACTAATGAAAAACTGCTTTTC
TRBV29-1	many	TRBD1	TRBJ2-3	CSDTGTGGPFDTRYF	TGCAGCGATACCGGGACAGGGGGACCATTCGATACGCGGTATTTT
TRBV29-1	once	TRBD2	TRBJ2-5	CSVRTSGRPRGQETQYF	TGCAGCGTGAGGACTAGCGGGAGACCCAGGGGGCAAGAGACCCAGTACTTC
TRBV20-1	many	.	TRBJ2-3	CSASANSDTQYF	TGCAGTGCTAGTGCTAATTCCGATACGCAGTATTTT
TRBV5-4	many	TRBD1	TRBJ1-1	CASSFFSVAYRGGFGEAFF	TGTGCCAGCAGCTTTTTCTCGGTCGCTTACAGGGGCGGCTTCGGTGAAGCTTTCTTT
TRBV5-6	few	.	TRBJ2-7	CVSNIGAAPRQYF	TGTGTCAGCAACATAGGGGCTGCCCCCCGGCAGTACTTC
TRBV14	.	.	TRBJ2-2	CASHTRTGSVAGELFF	TGTGCCAGCCACACTAGAACAGGGTCCGTGGCCGGGGAACTGTTTTTT
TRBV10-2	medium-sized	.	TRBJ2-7	CASSRIRDVSSYEQYF	TGCGCCAGCAGCCGTATCAGGGACGTGAGCTCCTACGAGCAGTACTTC
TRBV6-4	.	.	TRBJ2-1	CASSGGSEPSEQFF	TGTGCCAGCAGTGGGGGGTCGGAACCTAGCGAGCAGTTCTTC
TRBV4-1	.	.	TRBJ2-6	CASRLTRGGADVLTF	TGCGCCAGCAGGCTCACAAGGGGGGGGGCCGACGTCCTGACTTTC
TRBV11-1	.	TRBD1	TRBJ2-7	CASNGQGRDQYF	TGTGCCAGCAACGGACAGGGGCGCGATCAATACTTC
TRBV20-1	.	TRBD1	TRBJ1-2	CSARDMTGNGYIF	TGCAGTGCTAGAGATATGACAGGGAATGGTTACATCTTC
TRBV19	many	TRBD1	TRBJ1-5	CASSSPGQAQPQHF	TGTGCCAGTAGTTCCCCGGGACAGGCGCAGCCCCAGCATTTT
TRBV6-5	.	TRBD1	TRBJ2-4	CASWPGTGKNIQYF	TGTGCCAGCTGGCCTGGGACAGGGAAAAACATTCAGTACTTC
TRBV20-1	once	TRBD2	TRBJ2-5	CSAKISGGKETQYF	TGCAGTGCTAAGATTAGCGGGGGGAAAGAGACCCAGTACTTC
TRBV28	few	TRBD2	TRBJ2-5	CASSPLSAGPRETQYF	TGTGCCAGCAGTCCCTTATCAGCGGGGCCGCGGGAGACCCAGTACTTC
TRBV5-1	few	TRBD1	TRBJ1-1	CASSVQQGRRNTEAFF	TGCGCCAGCAGCGTACAACAGGGGCGGCGGAACACTGAAGCTTTCTTT
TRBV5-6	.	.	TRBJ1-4	CASAKDEKLFF	TGTGCCAGCGCAAAGGATGAAAAACTGTTTTTT
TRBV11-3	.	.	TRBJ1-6	CASSLAIESPLHF	TGTGCCAGCAGCTTAGCGATTGAATCACCCCTCCACTTT
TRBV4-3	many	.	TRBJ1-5	CASSLGFNQPQHF	TGCGCCAGCAGCCTAGGCTTCAATCAGCCCCAGCATTTT
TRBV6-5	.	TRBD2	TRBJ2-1	CASSHAASGRNEQFF	TGTGCCAGCAGTCACGCAGCTAGCGGGAGAAATGAGCAGTTCTTC
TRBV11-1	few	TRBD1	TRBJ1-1	CASSFPGTGGTEAFF	TGTGCCAGCAGCTTCCCGGGGACAGGGGGCACTGAAGCTTTCTTT
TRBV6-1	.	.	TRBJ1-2	CASGDDRKVYGYTF	TGCGCCAGCGGAGATGACAGGAAAGTCTATGGCTACACCTTC
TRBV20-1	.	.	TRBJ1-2	CSARDRTRNGYTF	TGCAGCGCTAGAGATAGAACAAGGAATGGCTACACCTTC
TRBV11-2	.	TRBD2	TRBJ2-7	CASSHLRVREGHEPYF	TGTGCCAGCAGCCACCTCCGGGTGCGGGAGGGCCATGAGCCGTACTTC
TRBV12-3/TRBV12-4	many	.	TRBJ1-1	CASGLSTGDEAFF	TGTGCCAGCGGTTTGAGTACGGGGGATGAAGCTTTCTTT
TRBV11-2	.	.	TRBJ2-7	CASSTPGVVRVYEQYF	TGTGCCAGCAGCACCCCTGGCGTCGTCAGGGTCTACGAGCAGTACTTC
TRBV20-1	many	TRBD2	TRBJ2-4	CSAKSGRAGAAKNIQYF	TGCAGTGCTAAGAGCGGGAGGGCCGGTGCGGCCAAAAACATTCAGTACTTC
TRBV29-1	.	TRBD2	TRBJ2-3	CSVELAGGPNMHYF	TGCAGCGTTGAACTCGCGGGAGGGCCGAATATGCATTATTTT
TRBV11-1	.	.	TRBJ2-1	CASSLSVDNGQFF	TGTGCCAGCAGCCTTAGCGTCGACAATGGGCAGTTCTTC
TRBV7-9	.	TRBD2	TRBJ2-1	CASSLRLAGDLGEQFF	TGTGCCAGCAGCTTAAGACTAGCGGGAGACCTCGGTGAGCAGTTCTTC
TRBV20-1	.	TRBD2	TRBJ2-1	CSADSGGNNERFF	TGCAGTGCCGATAGCGGGGGGAACAATGAGCGGTTCTTC
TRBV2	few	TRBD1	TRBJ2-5	CASSAGDRGLETQYF	TGTGCCAGCAGTGCAGGAGACAGGGGGCTAGAGACCCAGTACTTC
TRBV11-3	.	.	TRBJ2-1	CASSSDVYNEQFF	TGTGCCAGCAGCTCGGACGTTTACAATGAGCAGTTCTTC
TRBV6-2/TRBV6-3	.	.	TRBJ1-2	CASREPDGGMYRGYTF	TGTGCCAGCAGGGAGCCGGACGGTGGGATGTATCGTGGCTACACCTTC
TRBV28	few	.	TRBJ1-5	CASSQDSPSNQPQHF	TGTGCCAGCAGTCAGGACAGCCCTAGCAATCAGCCCCAGCATTTT